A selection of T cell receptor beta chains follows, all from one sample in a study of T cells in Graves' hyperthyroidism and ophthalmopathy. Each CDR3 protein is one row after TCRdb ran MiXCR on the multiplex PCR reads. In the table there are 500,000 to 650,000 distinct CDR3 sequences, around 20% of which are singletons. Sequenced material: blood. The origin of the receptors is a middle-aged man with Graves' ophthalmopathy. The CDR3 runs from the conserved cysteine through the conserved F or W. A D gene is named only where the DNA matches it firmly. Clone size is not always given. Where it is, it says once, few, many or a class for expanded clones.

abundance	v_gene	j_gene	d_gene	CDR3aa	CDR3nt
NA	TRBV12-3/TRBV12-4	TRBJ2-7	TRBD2	CASSLARGGGTYEQYF	TGTGCCAGCAGTTTAGCCCGGGGGGGCGGAACCTACGAGCAGTACTTC
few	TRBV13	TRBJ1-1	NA	CASSLRGSDPEAFF	TGTGCCAGCAGCTTGCGGGGGTCTGATCCTGAAGCTTTCTTT
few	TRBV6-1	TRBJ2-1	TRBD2	CASSPTTQGLAGANEQFF	TGTGCCAGCAGCCCGACGACCCAGGGACTAGCGGGAGCCAATGAGCAGTTCTTC
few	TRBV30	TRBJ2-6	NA	CAWSLGLSGANVLTF	TGTGCCTGGAGCCTGGGGCTCTCTGGGGCCAACGTCCTGACTTTC
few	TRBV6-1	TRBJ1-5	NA	CASSSDAGSNQPQHF	TGTGCCAGCAGTTCCGATGCGGGGAGCAATCAGCCCCAGCATTTT
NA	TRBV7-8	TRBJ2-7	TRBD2	CATSGGTSYEQYF	TGTGCCACGTCCGGGGGGACCTCCTACGAGCAGTACTTC
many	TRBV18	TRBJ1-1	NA	CASSPQGSTEAFF	TGTGCCAGCTCACCCCAAGGGAGCACTGAAGCTTTCTTT
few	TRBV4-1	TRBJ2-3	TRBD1	CASSQADRVGTDTQYF	TGCGCCAGCAGCCAAGCTGACAGGGTAGGAACAGATACGCAGTATTTT
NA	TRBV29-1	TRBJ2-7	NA	CSVAVRAYEQYF	TGCAGCGTTGCGGTTAGGGCATACGAGCAGTACTTC
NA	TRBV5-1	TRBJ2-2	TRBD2	CASSYRTSGGTGELFF	TGCGCCAGCAGCTACCGGACTAGCGGGGGCACCGGGGAGCTGTTTTTT
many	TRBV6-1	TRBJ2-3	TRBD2	CASRRASGSTDTQYF	TGTGCCAGCAGAAGGGCTAGCGGTAGCACAGATACGCAGTATTTT